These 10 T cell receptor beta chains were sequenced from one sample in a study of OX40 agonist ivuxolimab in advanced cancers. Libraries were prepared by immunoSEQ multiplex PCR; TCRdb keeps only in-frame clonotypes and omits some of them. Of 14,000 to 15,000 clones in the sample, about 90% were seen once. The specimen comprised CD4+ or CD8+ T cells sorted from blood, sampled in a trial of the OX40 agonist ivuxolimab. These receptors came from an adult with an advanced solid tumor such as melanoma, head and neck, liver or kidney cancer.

In nucleotides, the CDR3 is TGTGCCAGCAGCCCCGGGGACACCGGGGAGCTGTTTTTT. Amino acids: CASSPGDTGELFF. V is TRBV9 and J is TRBJ2-2; a weak D match, TRBD2 (5 bases). Between the trimmed V and J ends, which lost 4 bases and 3 bases, there was a span of 7 bases. The CDR3 covers 13 residues. Germline assignment: CDR1 SGDLS and CDR2 YYNGEE.

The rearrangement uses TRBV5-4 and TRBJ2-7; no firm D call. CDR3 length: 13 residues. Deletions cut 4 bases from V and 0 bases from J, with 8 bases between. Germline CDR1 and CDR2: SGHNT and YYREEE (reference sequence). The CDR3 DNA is TGTGCCAGCAGCATCGGACCCTCCTACGAGCAGTACTTC. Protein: CASSIGPSYEQYF.

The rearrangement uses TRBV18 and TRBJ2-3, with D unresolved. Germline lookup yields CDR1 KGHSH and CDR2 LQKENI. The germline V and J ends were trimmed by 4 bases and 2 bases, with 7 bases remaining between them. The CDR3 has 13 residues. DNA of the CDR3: TGTGCCAGCTCACACACTAACACAGATACGCAGTATTTT. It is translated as CASSHTNTDTQYF. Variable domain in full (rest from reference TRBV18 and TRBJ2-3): NAGVMQNPRHLVRRRGQEARLRCSPMKGHSHVYWYRQLPEEGLKFMVYLQKENIIDESGMPKERFSAEFPKEGPSILRIQQVVRGDSAAYFCASSHTNTDTQYFGPGTRLTVL.

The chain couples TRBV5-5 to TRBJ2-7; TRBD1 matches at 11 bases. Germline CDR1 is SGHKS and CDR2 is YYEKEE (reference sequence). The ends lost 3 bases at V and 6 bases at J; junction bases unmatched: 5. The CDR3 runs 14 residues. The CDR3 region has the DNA TGTGCCAGCAGCTCCTCCGGGACAGGGGGCGAGCAGTACTTC. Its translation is CASSSSGTGGEQYF. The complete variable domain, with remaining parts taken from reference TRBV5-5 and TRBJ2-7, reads DAGVTQSPTHLIKTRGQQVTLRCSPISGHKSVSWYQQVLGQGPQFIFQYYEKEERGRGNFPDRFSARQFPNYSSELNVNALLLGDSALYLCASSSSGTGGEQYFGPGTRLTVT.

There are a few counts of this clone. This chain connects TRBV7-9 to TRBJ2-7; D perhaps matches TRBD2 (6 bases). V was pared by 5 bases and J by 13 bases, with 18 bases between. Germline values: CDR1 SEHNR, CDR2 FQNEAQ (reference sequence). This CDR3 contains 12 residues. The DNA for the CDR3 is TGTGCCAGCAGCCAAACTAGCTCCCACCCTTACTTC. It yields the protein CASSQTSSHPYF.

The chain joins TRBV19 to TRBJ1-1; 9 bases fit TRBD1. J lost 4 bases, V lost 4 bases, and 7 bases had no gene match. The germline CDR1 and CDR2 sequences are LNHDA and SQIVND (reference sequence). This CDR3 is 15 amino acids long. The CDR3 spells CASSTTGGAFTEAFF. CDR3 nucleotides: TGTGCCAGTAGTACGACAGGGGGTGCGTTCACTGAAGCTTTCTTT. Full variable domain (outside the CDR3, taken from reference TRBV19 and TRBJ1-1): DGGITQSPKYLFRKEGQNVTLSCEQNLNHDAMYWYRQDPGQGLRLIYYSQIVNDFQKGDIAEGYSVSREKKESFPLTVTSAQKNPTAFYLCASSTTGGAFTEAFFGQGTRLTVV.

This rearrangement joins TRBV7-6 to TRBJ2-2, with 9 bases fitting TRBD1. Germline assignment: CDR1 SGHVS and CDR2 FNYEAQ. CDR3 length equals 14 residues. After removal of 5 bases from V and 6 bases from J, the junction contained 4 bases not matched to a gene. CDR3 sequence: CASSDTGGSGELFF. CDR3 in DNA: TGTGCCAGCAGCGATACAGGGGGCTCCGGGGAGCTGTTTTTT.

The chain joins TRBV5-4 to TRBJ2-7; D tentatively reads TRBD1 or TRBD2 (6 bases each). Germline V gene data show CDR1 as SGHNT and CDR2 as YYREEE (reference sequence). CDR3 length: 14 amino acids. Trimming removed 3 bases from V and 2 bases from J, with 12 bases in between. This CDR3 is CASSWGADAYEQYF. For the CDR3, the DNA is TGTGCCAGCAGCTGGGGGGCAGACGCCTACGAGCAGTACTTC.

The DNA of the CDR3 is TGTGCCAGCAGCTTAGAATCATCACCAGAGAGGTACGAGCAGTACTTC. This encodes CASSLESSPERYEQYF. The V and J genes are TRBV7-6 and TRBJ2-7; D is ambiguous. Trimming took 1 base from V and 4 from J, leaving 17 bases between them. CDR1 is SGHVS, CDR2 FNYEAQ, per germline. The CDR3 sequence is 16 residues long.

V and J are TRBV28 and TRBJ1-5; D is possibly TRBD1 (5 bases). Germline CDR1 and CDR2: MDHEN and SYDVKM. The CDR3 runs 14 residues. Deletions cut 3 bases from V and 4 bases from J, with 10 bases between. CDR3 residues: CASSFRDGNQPQHF. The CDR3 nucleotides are TGTGCCAGCAGTTTTAGGGACGGAAATCAGCCCCAGCATTTT.